This TCR beta chain was sequenced during a study of PD-1 blockade in classical Hodgkin lymphoma. Across the whole study: Patients were given intravenous nivolumab, 3 mg/kg, every 2 weeks. Overall study findings and caveats: The study found complete responders had baseline diversity similar to newly diagnosed patients. Exclusion was applied to patients who started nivolumab under 1 year after ASCT.

Assay: immunoSEQ multiplex PCR; the TCRdb copy retains only in-frame clones and omits some. The sample carries 45,000 to 55,000 clones, 65% to 85% recorded once. The V and J ends lost 1 base and 4 bases respectively, with 14 bases between them. In germline, CDR1 is SGHVS, CDR2 FQNEAQ. The CDR3 extends over 16 amino acids. Remarks on this clone: The antigen remains unidentified.

All the patients suffered relapse after autologous stem cell transplantation, and brentuximab vedotin exposure differed. The J gene is TRBJ2-1, the V gene TRBV7-8; D call uncertain. The sequence derives from a human donor with classical Hodgkin lymphoma. The specimen was peripheral blood mononuclear cells (PBMCs), collected at baseline. Written as DNA, the CDR3 is TGTGCCAGCAGCTTAGGGGCCGGAGAATTTTACAATGAGCAGTTCTTC. This encodes CASSLGAGEFYNEQFF.